This T cell receptor beta chain was captured by sequencing in a study of cytomegalovirus exposure and HLA in healthy donors. Study conclusions and caveats: As confirmed in vitro, three CMV-associated chains were specific for CMV antigens. The investigators catalogued 150 or so TCR beta chains as cytomegalovirus-associated. Rare TCR sequences dominated, though some public TCRs recurred in many donors.

The ends were cut back, 3 bases at V and 5 bases at J, with 16 bases in the middle. The CDR3 contains 15 residues. The germline CDR1 and CDR2 sequences are LNHDA and SQIVND (reference sequence). The protocol was immunoSEQ multiplex PCR, while the TCRdb copy is restricted to in-frame clones and leaves out a portion. The sample holds under 250,000 clones, over 65% seen once. With regard to this clone: The antigen is undetermined.

The V call is TRBV19, the J call TRBJ1-1, with D possibly matching TRBD1 (5 bases). The receptor's source is a woman between 18 and 29 years old in good health and CMV-seronegative. Sample: PBMCs. DNA of the CDR3: TGTGCCAGTAGTATCCCCGGGGGAGGGAGAACTGAAGCTTTCTTT. The encoded protein is CASSIPGGGRTEAFF.